Described below is a single T cell receptor beta chain sequence and its context. Its antigen is currently unknown. The source of the sample is a study of T cell responses to AZD1222 COVID-19 vaccine. Study-level results: After two AZD1222 doses, spike-specific TCR breadth and depth rose versus day 0. Repertoires in all cases were sampled only once the peak T cell response had passed.

Produced via immunoSEQ multiplex PCR; TCRdb's table is partial and in-frame only. The sample lists more than 100,000 clones; approximately 88% were seen once. The CDR3 is 14 amino acids. CDR1 is MDHEN, CDR2 SYDVKM, per germline. V gave up 6 bases and J gave up 8 bases; unmatched junction bases: 11. This receptor was taken from an adult in good health. The starting material was peripheral blood, obtained on day 0 of AZD1222 vaccination. This rearrangement joins TRBV28 to TRBJ2-7; 9 bases are shared with TRBD1. CDR3 residues: CASSPGQGPIKQYF. The DNA of the CDR3 is TGTGCCAGCAGCCCGGGACAGGGACCTATTAAGCAGTACTTC.